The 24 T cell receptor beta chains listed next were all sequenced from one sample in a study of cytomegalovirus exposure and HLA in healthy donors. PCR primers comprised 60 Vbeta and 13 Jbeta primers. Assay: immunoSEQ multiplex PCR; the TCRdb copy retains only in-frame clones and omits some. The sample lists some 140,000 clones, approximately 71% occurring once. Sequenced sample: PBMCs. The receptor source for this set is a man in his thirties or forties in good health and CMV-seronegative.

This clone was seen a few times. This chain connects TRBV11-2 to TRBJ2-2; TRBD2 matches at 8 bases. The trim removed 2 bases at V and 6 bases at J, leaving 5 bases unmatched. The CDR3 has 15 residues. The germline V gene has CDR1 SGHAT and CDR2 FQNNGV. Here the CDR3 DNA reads TGTGCCAGCAGCTTAAGCGGGAGTTTCTCCGGGGAGCTGTTTTTT. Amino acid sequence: CASSLSGSFSGELFF.

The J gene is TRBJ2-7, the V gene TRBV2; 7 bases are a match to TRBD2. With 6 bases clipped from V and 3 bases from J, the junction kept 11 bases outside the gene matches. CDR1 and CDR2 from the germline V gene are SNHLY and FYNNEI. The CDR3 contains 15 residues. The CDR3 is CASRPLSSGIYEQYF. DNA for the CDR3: TGTGCCAGCAGGCCGTTGTCTAGCGGTATCTACGAGCAGTACTTC.

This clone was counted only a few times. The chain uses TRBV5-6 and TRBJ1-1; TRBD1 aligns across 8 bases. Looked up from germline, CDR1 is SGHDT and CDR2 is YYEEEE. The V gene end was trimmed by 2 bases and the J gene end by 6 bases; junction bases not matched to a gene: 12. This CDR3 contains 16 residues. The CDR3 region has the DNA TGTGCCAGCAGCTTTTCGCCAGGGGGCGCGAGTCCTGAAGCTTTCTTT. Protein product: CASSFSPGGASPEAFF.

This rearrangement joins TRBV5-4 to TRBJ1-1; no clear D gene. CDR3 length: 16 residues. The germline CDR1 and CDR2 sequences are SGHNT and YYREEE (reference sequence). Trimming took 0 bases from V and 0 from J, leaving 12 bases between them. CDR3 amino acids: CASSLDSPILNTEAFF. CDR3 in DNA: TGTGCCAGCAGCTTGGATAGTCCGATCCTGAACACTGAAGCTTTCTTT.

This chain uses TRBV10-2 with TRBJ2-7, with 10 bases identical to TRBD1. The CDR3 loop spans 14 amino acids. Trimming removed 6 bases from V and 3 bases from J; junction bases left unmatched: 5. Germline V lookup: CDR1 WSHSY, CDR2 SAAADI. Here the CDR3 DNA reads TGCGCCAGCAGAACCGGGACAGGGGACTACGAGCAGTACTTC. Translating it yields CASRTGTGDYEQYF.

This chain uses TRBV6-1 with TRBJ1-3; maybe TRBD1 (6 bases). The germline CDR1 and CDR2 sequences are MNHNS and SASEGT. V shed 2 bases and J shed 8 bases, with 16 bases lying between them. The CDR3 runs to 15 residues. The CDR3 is CASSEIHTGRDTIYF. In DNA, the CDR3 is TGTGCCAGCAGTGAAATCCACACAGGGAGGGACACCATATATTTT.

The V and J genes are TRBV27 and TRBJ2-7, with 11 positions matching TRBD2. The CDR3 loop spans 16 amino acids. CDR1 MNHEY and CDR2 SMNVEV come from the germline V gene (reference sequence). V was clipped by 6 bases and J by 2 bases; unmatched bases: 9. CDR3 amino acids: CASSPGLAEFPYEQYF. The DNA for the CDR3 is TGTGCCAGCAGCCCGGGACTAGCGGAATTCCCCTACGAGCAGTACTTC.

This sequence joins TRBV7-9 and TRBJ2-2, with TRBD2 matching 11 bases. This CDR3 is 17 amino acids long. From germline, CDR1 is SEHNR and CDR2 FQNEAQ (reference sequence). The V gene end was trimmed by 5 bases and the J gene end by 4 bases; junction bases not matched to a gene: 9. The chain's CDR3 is CASSTRLAGSGTGELFF. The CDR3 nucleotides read TGTGCCAGCAGCACCCGACTAGCGGGGTCCGGCACCGGGGAGCTGTTTTTT.

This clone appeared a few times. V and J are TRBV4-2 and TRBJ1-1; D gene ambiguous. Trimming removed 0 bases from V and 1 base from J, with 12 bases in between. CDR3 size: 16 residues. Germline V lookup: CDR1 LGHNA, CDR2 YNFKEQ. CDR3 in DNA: TGTGCCAGCAGCCAAGATCCAAGGACTCCGAACACTGAAGCTTTCTTT. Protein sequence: CASSQDPRTPNTEAFF.

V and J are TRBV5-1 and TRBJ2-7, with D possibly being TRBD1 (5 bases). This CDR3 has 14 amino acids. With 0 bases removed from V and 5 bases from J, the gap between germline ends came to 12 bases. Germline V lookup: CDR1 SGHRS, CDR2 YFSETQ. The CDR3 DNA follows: TGCGCCAGCAGCTTGGTGGGGCCCGTAGACGAGCAGTACTTC. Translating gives CASSLVGPVDEQYF.

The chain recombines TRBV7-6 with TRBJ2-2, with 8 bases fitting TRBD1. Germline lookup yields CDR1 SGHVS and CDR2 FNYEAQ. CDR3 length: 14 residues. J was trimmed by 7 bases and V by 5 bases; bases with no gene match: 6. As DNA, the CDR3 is TGTGCCAGCAGCCACTCAGGGGGCGGCGGGGAGCTGTTTTTT. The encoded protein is CASSHSGGGGELFF. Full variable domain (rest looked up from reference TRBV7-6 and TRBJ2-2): GAGVSQSPRYKVTKRGQDVALRCDPISGHVSLYWYRQALGQGPEFLTYFNYEAQQDKSGLPNDRFSAERPEGSISTLTIQRTEQRDSAMYRCASSHSGGGGELFFGEGSRLTVL.

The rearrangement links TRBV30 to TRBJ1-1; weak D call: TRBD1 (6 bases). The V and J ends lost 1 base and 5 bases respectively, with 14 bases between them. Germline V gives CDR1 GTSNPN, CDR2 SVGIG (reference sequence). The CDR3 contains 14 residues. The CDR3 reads CAWSDTGGRTEAFF. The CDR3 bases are TGTGCCTGGAGTGACACGGGGGGGCGGACTGAAGCTTTCTTT.

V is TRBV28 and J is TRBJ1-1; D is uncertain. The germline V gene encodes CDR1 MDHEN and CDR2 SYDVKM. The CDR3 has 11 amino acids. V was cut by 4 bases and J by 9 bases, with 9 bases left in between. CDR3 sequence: CASSSRAQAFF. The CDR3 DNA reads TGTGCCAGCAGTTCCAGAGCGCAAGCTTTCTTT.

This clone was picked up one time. The CDR3 region is CAIRRGGRNEQFF. The CDR3 DNA reads as TGTGCCATCCGAAGGGGGGGGAGAAATGAGCAGTTCTTC. J is TRBJ2-1 and V is TRBV5-4, with TRBD2 as a possible D gene (7 bases). This CDR3 has 13 amino acids. Germline CDR1 SGHNT, CDR2 YYREEE (reference sequence). V was pared by 9 bases and J by 7 bases, with 17 bases between. The entire variable domain, with the rest obtained from reference TRBV5-4 and TRBJ2-1, is as follows: ETGVTQSPTHLIKTRGQQVTLRCSSQSGHNTVSWYQQALGQGPQFIFQYYREEENGRGNFPPRFSGLQFPNYSSELNVNALELDDSALYLCAIRRGGRNEQFFGPGTRLTVL.

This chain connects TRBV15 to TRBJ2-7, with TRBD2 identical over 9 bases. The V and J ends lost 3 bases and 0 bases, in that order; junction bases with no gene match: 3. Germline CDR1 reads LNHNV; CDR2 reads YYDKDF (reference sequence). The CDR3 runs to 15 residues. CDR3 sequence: CATSREREASYEQYF. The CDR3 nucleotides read TGTGCCACCAGCAGGGAGCGGGAGGCCTCCTACGAGCAGTACTTC.

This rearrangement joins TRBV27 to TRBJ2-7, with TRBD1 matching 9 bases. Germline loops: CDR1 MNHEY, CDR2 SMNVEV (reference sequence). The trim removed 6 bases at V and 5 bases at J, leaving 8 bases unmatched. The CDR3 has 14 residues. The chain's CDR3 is CASRTGTGFHEQYF. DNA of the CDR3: TGTGCCAGCAGGACCGGGACAGGGTTTCACGAGCAGTACTTC.

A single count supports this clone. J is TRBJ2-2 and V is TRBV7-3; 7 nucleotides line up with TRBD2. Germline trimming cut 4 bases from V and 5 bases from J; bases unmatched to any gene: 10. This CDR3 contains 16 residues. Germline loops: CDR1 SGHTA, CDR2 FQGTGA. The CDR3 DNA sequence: TGTGCCAGCAGCTCAAATCGTCCGGGAGGTACCGGGGAGCTGTTTTTT. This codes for CASSSNRPGGTGELFF.

This chain's CDR3 is CASSPRTSGTYEQYF. The CDR3 region has the DNA TGTGCCAGCAGTCCAAGGACTAGCGGGACCTACGAGCAGTACTTC. The V call is TRBV27, the J call TRBJ2-7, with 12 bases identical to TRBD2. This CDR3 contains 15 residues. V was pared by 5 bases and J by 2 bases, with 4 bases of the junction left unmatched. In germline, CDR1 is MNHEY, CDR2 SMNVEV (reference sequence).

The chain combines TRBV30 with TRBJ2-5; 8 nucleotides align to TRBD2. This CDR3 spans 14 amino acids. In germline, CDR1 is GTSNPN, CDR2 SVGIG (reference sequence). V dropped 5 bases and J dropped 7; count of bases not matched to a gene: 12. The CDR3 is CAWGLSGGKGTQYF. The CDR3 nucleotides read TGTGCCTGGGGCCTCTCGGGGGGGAAGGGGACCCAGTACTTC.

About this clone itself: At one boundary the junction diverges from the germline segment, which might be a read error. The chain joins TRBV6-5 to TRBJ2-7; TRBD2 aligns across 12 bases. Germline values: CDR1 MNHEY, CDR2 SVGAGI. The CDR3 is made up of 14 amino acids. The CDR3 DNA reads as TGTGCCAGCAGGCTGACTAGCGGGAGCTACAAGCAGTACTTC. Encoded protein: CASRLTSGSYKQYF.

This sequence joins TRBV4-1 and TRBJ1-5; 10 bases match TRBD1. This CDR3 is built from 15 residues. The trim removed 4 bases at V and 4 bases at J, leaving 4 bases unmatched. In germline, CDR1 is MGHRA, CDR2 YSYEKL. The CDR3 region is CASSRDRGGNQPQHF. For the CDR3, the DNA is TGCGCCAGCAGCCGGGACAGGGGAGGAAATCAGCCCCAGCATTTT.

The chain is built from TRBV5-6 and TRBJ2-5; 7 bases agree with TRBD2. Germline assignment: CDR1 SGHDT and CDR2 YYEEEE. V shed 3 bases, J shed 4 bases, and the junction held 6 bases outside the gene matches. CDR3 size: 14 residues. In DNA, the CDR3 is TGTGCCAGCAGCTCGTTAGCGGGTCGAGAGACCCAGTACTTC. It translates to CASSSLAGRETQYF.

The CDR3 is CASTNPGTGREQYF. The CDR3, as DNA: TGTGCCAGCACAAACCCTGGGACAGGGAGGGAGCAGTACTTC. The chain joins TRBV6-5 to TRBJ2-7; 9 bases are a match to TRBD1. This CDR3 has 14 residues. With 7 bases clipped from V and 7 bases from J, the junction kept 11 bases outside the gene matches. Germline CDR1 is MNHEY and CDR2 is SVGAGI.

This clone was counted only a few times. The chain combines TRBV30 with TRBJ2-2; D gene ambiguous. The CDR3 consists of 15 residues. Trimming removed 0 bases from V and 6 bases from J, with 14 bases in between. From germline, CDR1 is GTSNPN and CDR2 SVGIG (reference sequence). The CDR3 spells CAWSVTRSAAGELFF. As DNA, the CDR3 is TGTGCCTGGAGTGTAACCAGGTCGGCCGCCGGGGAGCTGTTTTTT.